The rows below give T cell receptor beta chains drawn from one sample of a study of blood T cell repertoires in COVID-19. Sequencing used immunoSEQ multiplex PCR; TCRdb keeps in-frame clones, though not all of them. The sample includes about 170,000 clones, approximately 85% of them seen just once. Sequenced: peripheral blood. These receptors all come from a man aged 80 or over with COVID-19, enrolled during active disease. Both conserved end residues are part of each CDR3. D genes are given only for firm matches. Some rows have no size entry. The others give once, few or many, or a class for an expanded clone.

cdr3_nt: TGTGCCAGCTCGACGTCAGGGAAAACTAATGAAAAACTGTTTTTT
cdr3_aa: CASSTSGKTNEKLFF
clone_size: .
d_call: .
j_call: TRBJ1-4
v_call: TRBV18

cdr3_nt: TGTGCCAGCAGTTACGACAGGGTTGAGCAGTACTTC
cdr3_aa: CASSYDRVEQYF
clone_size: .
d_call: TRBD1
j_call: TRBJ2-7
v_call: TRBV6-5

cdr3_nt: TGTGCCAGCAGCTCAAGACAGGTCCGCAATGAGCAGTTCTTC
cdr3_aa: CASSSRQVRNEQFF
clone_size: .
d_call: .
j_call: TRBJ2-1
v_call: TRBV7-8

cdr3_nt: TGCGCCAGCAGCCAAGGGACAGGGGCGCGAAGTGAAGCTTTCTTT
cdr3_aa: CASSQGTGARSEAFF
clone_size: .
d_call: TRBD1
j_call: TRBJ1-1
v_call: TRBV4-1

cdr3_nt: TGCGCCAGCAGCTTCAGGGGACGGTTGGGCACAGATACGCAGTATTTT
cdr3_aa: CASSFRGRLGTDTQYF
clone_size: .
d_call: .
j_call: TRBJ2-3
v_call: TRBV5-1

cdr3_nt: TGCGCCAGCAGCTGGGGGGACAGCGTCGAAAAACTGTTTTTT
cdr3_aa: CASSWGDSVEKLFF
clone_size: .
d_call: TRBD1
j_call: TRBJ1-4
v_call: TRBV5-1

cdr3_nt: TGTGCCAGCAGCAAAGTACCGGGGTATAGCAATCAGCCCCAGCATTTT
cdr3_aa: CASSKVPGYSNQPQHF
clone_size: .
d_call: .
j_call: TRBJ1-5
v_call: TRBV21-1

cdr3_nt: TGTGCCAGCAGCCCTACCTCCATTGGCTACACCTTC
cdr3_aa: CASSPTSIGYTF
clone_size: once
d_call: .
j_call: TRBJ1-2
v_call: TRBV7-8

cdr3_nt: TGTGCCAGCTCCATCCTAGGGGAGGAGGAGCTGTTTTTT
cdr3_aa: CASSILGEEELFF
clone_size: .
d_call: .
j_call: TRBJ2-2
v_call: TRBV18

cdr3_nt: TGTGCCAGTAGTGCCCGGGACATTTTCTACGAGCAGTACTTC
cdr3_aa: CASSARDIFYEQYF
clone_size: .
d_call: .
j_call: TRBJ2-7
v_call: TRBV19

cdr3_nt: TGTGCCAGCAGTCCTCCACAGGGAAGGGGGACGAACACCATATATTTT
cdr3_aa: CASSPPQGRGTNTIYF
clone_size: .
d_call: .
j_call: TRBJ1-3
v_call: TRBV6-6

cdr3_nt: TGTGCCAGCAGCACAGGGGCTGGAAACACCATATATTTT
cdr3_aa: CASSTGAGNTIYF
clone_size: .
d_call: TRBD1
j_call: TRBJ1-3
v_call: TRBV7-3

cdr3_nt: TGTGCCAGCAGTGGGACAGGTCCCTCTTATGGCTACACCTTC
cdr3_aa: CASSGTGPSYGYTF
clone_size: .
d_call: TRBD1
j_call: TRBJ1-2
v_call: TRBV2

cdr3_nt: TGTGCCAGCAGCCAAGGGAACAGGCAGAGCTATGGCTACACCTTC
cdr3_aa: CASSQGNRQSYGYTF
clone_size: .
d_call: .
j_call: TRBJ1-2
v_call: TRBV3-1/TRBV3-2